This passage covers 31 T cell receptor beta chains from one sample sequenced in a study of T cell changes during pregnancy in multiple sclerosis. Using immunoSEQ multiplex PCR, the repertoire was profiled, and TCRdb retains in-frame clones only, with some absent. The sample shows approximately 100,000 clones, around 93% of them seen only once. Sequencing used peripheral blood, obtained before pregnancy. These TCRs come from a female donor with multiple sclerosis, enrolled in a pregnancy study.

This clone was observed once. The chain carries TRBV7-2 and TRBJ2-2, with 8 positions matching TRBD2. The V gene end was trimmed by 1 base and the J gene end by 7 bases; junction bases not matched to a gene: 11. CDR3 size: 17 residues. CDR1 and CDR2 (germline): SGHTA, FQGNSA. The CDR3 region has the DNA TGTGCCAGCAGCTTAGGGGTTGGCGGGACTAGTCTCGGGGAGCTGTTTTTT. It is translated as CASSLGVGGTSLGELFF.

This chain connects TRBV6-5 to TRBJ1-6; 7 bases line up with TRBD1. The V gene's germline CDR1 is MNHEY and CDR2 SVGAGI. The CDR3 is 14 residues long. J gave up 7 bases and V 11 bases, and 11 bases lay outside the gene matches. CDR3 nucleotides: TGTGCCGGCCGAAAGGGGGCGCGGAATTCACCCCTCCACTTT. As protein: CAGRKGARNSPLHF.

This chain joins TRBV11-3 and TRBJ2-2, with 8 bases identical to TRBD2. The CDR3 is made up of 16 amino acids. V lost 5 bases, J lost 7 bases, and 12 bases stayed unmatched. CDR1 SGHNT and CDR2 YENEEA come from the germline V gene. This CDR3 is CASSDGGAGVNGELFF. CDR3 DNA: TGTGCCAGCAGCGACGGGGGGGCAGGGGTGAACGGGGAGCTGTTTTTT.

The rearrangement uses TRBV7-2 and TRBJ1-2, with 7 bases identical to TRBD1. Germline V gene lookup returns CDR1 SGHTA and CDR2 FQGNSA. Trimming took 5 bases from V and 7 from J; bases not matched to a gene: 13. This CDR3 has 15 amino acids. CDR3 in amino acids: CASSQARTGPGGYTF. The CDR3 bases are TGTGCCAGCAGCCAAGCTCGGACAGGCCCTGGTGGCTACACCTTC.

The chain carries TRBV4-1 and TRBJ2-7; D may be TRBD2 (5 bases). CDR1 is MGHRA and CDR2 is YSYEKL in the germline V gene. This CDR3 spans 15 amino acids. Trimming took off 3 bases at V and 6 bases at J, with 18 bases between the two ends. Here the CDR3 DNA reads TGCGCCAGCAGCCAGGGAGCCCCTCCGATGGGCGAGCAGTACTTC. It is translated as CASSQGAPPMGEQYF.

The rearrangement links TRBV19 to TRBJ1-5, with D uncertain. The V gene's germline CDR1 is LNHDA and CDR2 SQIVND (reference sequence). Trimming left V 7 bases short and J 0 bases short, with 7 bases between. This CDR3 spans 13 amino acids. The CDR3 reads CASTPYSNQPQHF. DNA for the CDR3: TGTGCCAGTACACCCTATAGCAATCAGCCCCAGCATTTT.

V is TRBV10-3 and J is TRBJ2-2; maybe TRBD1 (7 bases). This CDR3 region has 17 residues. Deletions cut 3 bases from V and 6 bases from J, with 20 bases between. Germline V lookup: CDR1 ENHRY, CDR2 SYGVKD. The CDR3 sequence is CAISDRGASESAGELFF. The CDR3 nucleotides read TGTGCCATCAGTGACAGGGGGGCTAGCGAGAGCGCCGGGGAGCTGTTTTTT.

This sequence joins TRBV6-6 and TRBJ2-1; the match to TRBD2 covers 11 bases. CDR3 length: 16 residues. Germline CDR1 and CDR2: MNHNY and SVGAGI (reference sequence). Trimming cost V 5 bases and J 7 bases; bases outside gene matches: 10. As DNA, the CDR3 is TGTGCCAGCAGTACCCCCCCTAGCGGGAGGAAGAATGAGCAGTTCTTC. It codes for CASSTPPSGRKNEQFF.

The chain recombines TRBV19 with TRBJ1-1; possibly TRBD1 for D (5 bases). V lost 8 bases, J lost 6 bases, and 10 bases lay in between. This CDR3 is built from 11 residues. CDR1 is LNHDA, CDR2 SQIVND, per germline (reference sequence). CDR3 in DNA: TGTGCCAGTGGGGGGGTTTCTGAAGCTTTCTTT. Its protein is CASGGVSEAFF.

V gene TRBV11-2 combines with J gene TRBJ1-5, with D perhaps TRBD1 (5 bases). CDR1 SGHAT and CDR2 FQNNGV come from the germline V gene. The CDR3 runs 16 residues. With 3 bases removed from V and 2 bases from J, the gap between germline ends came to 14 bases. The CDR3 here is CASSFSGDLGNQPQHF. CDR3 nucleotide sequence: TGTGCCAGCAGCTTTTCGGGGGATCTGGGCAATCAGCCCCAGCATTTT.

J is TRBJ2-1 and V is TRBV4-2; 7 nucleotides line up with TRBD2. The germline V gene encodes CDR1 LGHNA and CDR2 YNFKEQ. V lost 6 bases and J lost 0; bases outside the gene matches: 11. The CDR3 runs 17 residues. CDR3 sequence: CASRSQLRGSSYNEQFF. CDR3 coding DNA: TGTGCCAGCAGAAGCCAGCTGCGCGGGAGCTCCTACAATGAGCAGTTCTTC.

V and J are TRBV30 and TRBJ1-3; TRBD1 matches at 8 bases. Germline V gives CDR1 GTSNPN, CDR2 SVGIG (reference sequence). The CDR3 is 12 residues long. V was pared by 7 bases and J by 2 bases, with 1 base of the junction left unmatched. Here the CDR3 DNA reads TGTGCCTTGACAGGGGCTGGAAACACCATATATTTT. The encoded protein is CALTGAGNTIYF.

The rearrangement links TRBV6-1 to TRBJ2-7; TRBD2 agrees at 8 bases. Germline V gives CDR1 MNHNS, CDR2 SASEGT. V lost 10 bases, J lost 7 bases, and 9 bases stayed unmatched. The CDR3 has 12 residues. DNA for the CDR3: TGTGCCACCCCGGGGGGGTCCAGGGAGCAGTACTTC. Its protein product is CATPGGSREQYF.

The J gene is TRBJ1-5, the V gene TRBV27; 10 positions match TRBD1. The V gene end was trimmed by 4 bases and the J gene end by 2 bases; junction bases not matched to a gene: 8. Germline lookup yields CDR1 MNHEY and CDR2 SMNVEV (reference sequence). There are 17 residues in the CDR3. CDR3 in DNA: TGTGCCAGCAGTTCCAAACGGGACAGGGGAGGCAATCAGCCCCAGCATTTT. Its translation: CASSSKRDRGGNQPQHF.

The chain employs TRBV30 and TRBJ2-2; D uncertain. Germline V gene sequence: CDR1 GTSNPN, CDR2 SVGIG (reference sequence). The CDR3 is 15 residues long. V gave up 0 bases and J gave up 0 bases, with 8 bases separating them. CDR3 in DNA: TGTGCCTGGAGTGTGGCAGACTCGAACACCGGGGAGCTGTTTTTT. This sequence encodes CAWSVADSNTGELFF. The entire variable domain, with the rest obtained from reference TRBV30 and TRBJ2-2, is as follows: SQTIHQWPATLVQPVGSPLSLECTVEGTSNPNLYWYRQAAGRGLQLLFYSVGIGQISSEVPQNLSASRPQDRQFILSSKKLLLSDSGFYLCAWSVADSNTGELFFGEGSRLTVL.

The V and J genes are TRBV4-3 and TRBJ2-1; 8 nucleotides align to TRBD2. There are 17 residues in the CDR3. The germline gives CDR1 LGHNA, CDR2 YSLEER. V lost 0 bases, J lost 6 bases, and 10 bases stayed unmatched. Written as DNA, the CDR3 is TGCGCCAGCAGCCAAGACACGAGCGGGAGCCCATCCAATGAGCAGTTCTTC. Encoded protein: CASSQDTSGSPSNEQFF.

The chain employs TRBV27 and TRBJ1-1; D perhaps matches TRBD1 (6 bases). This CDR3 spans 14 amino acids. Looked up from germline, CDR1 is MNHEY and CDR2 is SMNVEV (reference sequence). Trimming removed 8 bases at V and 4 bases at J, with 17 bases between. CDR3 residues: CASSWMGGRTEAFF. CDR3 in DNA: TGTGCCAGCTCCTGGATGGGGGGGCGCACTGAAGCTTTCTTT.

This clone has only one observation. This chain joins TRBV28 and TRBJ1-2, with 10 bases aligning to TRBD1. This CDR3 has 15 residues. Germline CDR1 is MDHEN and CDR2 is SYDVKM. V lost 3 bases, J lost 2 bases, and 3 bases stayed unmatched. CDR3 region: CASSLGTGANYGYTF. In DNA, the CDR3 is TGTGCCAGCAGTTTGGGGACAGGGGCGAACTATGGCTACACCTTC.

V and J are TRBV7-9 and TRBJ1-5; D unresolved. The germline gives CDR1 SEHNR, CDR2 FQNEAQ (reference sequence). The CDR3 is 15 residues long. V lost 5 bases and J lost 10, with 21 bases in between. The CDR3 here is CASSPSGGPLLPQHF. The CDR3, as DNA: TGTGCCAGCAGCCCCAGTGGAGGTCCACTTTTACCCCAGCATTTT.

The chain has TRBV11-2 and TRBJ2-2; D might be TRBD1 (6 bases). Germline CDR1 is SGHAT and CDR2 is FQNNGV. The CDR3 sequence is 16 residues long. V lost 3 bases and J 1 base, leaving 12 bases between the germline ends. The CDR3 sequence: CASSLKTGRNTGELFF. CDR3 coding DNA: TGTGCCAGCAGCTTGAAAACAGGGAGGAACACCGGGGAGCTGTTTTTT. The full variable domain, in which reference TRBV11-2 and TRBJ2-2 provide the parts outside the CDR3, is EAGVAQSPRYKIIEKRQSVAFWCNPISGHATLYWYQQILGQGPKLLIQFQNNGVVDDSQLPKDRFSAERLKGVDSTLKIQPAKLEDSAVYLCASSLKTGRNTGELFFGEGSRLTVL.

This clone was seen only once. The chain uses TRBV5-1 and TRBJ2-5; TRBD1 matches 11 bases. The germline V gene has CDR1 SGHRS and CDR2 YFSETQ. Trimming at V came to 5 bases and at J to 4 bases, leaving 7 bases not matched to a gene. This CDR3 is built from 15 residues. For the CDR3, the DNA is TGCGCCAGCAGAGCCGGGACAGGGGGTGCAGAGACCCAGTACTTC. Protein product: CASRAGTGGAETQYF. Complete variable domain (other parts from reference TRBV5-1 and TRBJ2-5): KAGVTQTPRYLIKTRGQQVTLSCSPISGHRSVSWYQQTPGQGLQFLFEYFSETQRNKGNFPGRFSGRQFSNSRSEMNVSTLELGDSALYLCASRAGTGGAETQYFGPGTRLLVL.

V is TRBV2 and J is TRBJ2-7, with TRBD1 matching over 8 bases. This CDR3 has 14 amino acids. After removal of 1 base from V and 5 bases from J, the junction contained 4 bases not matched to a gene. Germline V gives CDR1 SNHLY, CDR2 FYNNEI. In DNA, the CDR3 is TGTGCCAGCAGTGAAGGGACAGGGTACAACGAGCAGTACTTC. It is translated as CASSEGTGYNEQYF.

The chain is built from TRBV10-3 and TRBJ2-1; a possible D gene is TRBD2 (5 bases). CDR3 size: 13 residues. Trimming removed 6 bases from V and 9 bases from J, with 15 bases in between. Germline assignment: CDR1 ENHRY and CDR2 SYGVKD. This CDR3 reads CAIRDIEGGEQFF. CDR3 DNA: TGTGCCATCAGGGATATAGAGGGCGGTGAGCAGTTCTTC.

The genes are TRBV6-4 and TRBJ2-7; 11 nucleotides agree with TRBD2. The CDR3 length is 17 residues. Germline CDR1 reads MRHNA; CDR2 reads SNTAGT. V was pared by 0 bases and J by 3 bases, with 7 bases of the junction left unmatched. DNA for the CDR3: TGTGCCAGCAGTGACTCGATAACTAGCGGGGGTTACTACGAGCAGTACTTC. Protein product: CASSDSITSGGYYEQYF.

The rearrangement uses TRBV30 and TRBJ1-5; maybe TRBD1 (6 bases). CDR3 length: 13 amino acids. Germline CDR1 is GTSNPN and CDR2 is SVGIG (reference sequence). Deletions cut 3 bases from V and 3 bases from J, with 9 bases between. The CDR3 is CAWRSGDNQPQHF. Written as DNA, the CDR3 is TGTGCCTGGAGATCAGGGGACAATCAGCCCCAGCATTTT.

This rearrangement joins TRBV5-5 to TRBJ2-7; D not resolved. Germline V CDR1 and CDR2: SGHKS, YYEKEE (reference sequence). V lost 4 bases and J lost 2, with 16 bases in between. The CDR3 has 15 residues. For the CDR3, the DNA is TGTGCCAGCAGCCCCCAGAATTTTTTGCCCTACGAGCAGTACTTC. It yields the protein CASSPQNFLPYEQYF.

The chain employs TRBV18 and TRBJ2-5, with 11 bases fitting TRBD1. The CDR3 is 16 residues long. V lost 2 bases and J lost 6; bases outside the gene matches: 8. Germline V gene data show CDR1 as KGHSH and CDR2 as LQKENI. The CDR3 loop reads CASSPLDRGLLKTQYF. In DNA, the CDR3 is TGTGCCAGCTCACCATTGGACAGGGGGCTCTTGAAGACCCAGTACTTC.

The rearrangement uses TRBV7-2 and TRBJ2-7; D gene ambiguous. This CDR3 has 13 residues. V shed 2 bases and J shed 5 bases, with 10 bases lying between them. CDR1 SGHTA and CDR2 FQGNSA come from the germline V gene. The CDR3 loop is CASSLSRRNEQYF. DNA for the CDR3: TGTGCCAGCAGCTTATCTAGACGGAACGAGCAGTACTTC.

CDR3 bases: TGTGCCAGCAGCCCACCCCAGTATACGCAGTATTTT. Its protein is CASSPPQYTQYF. This sequence joins TRBV9 and TRBJ2-3; D is uncertain. Germline loops: CDR1 SGDLS, CDR2 YYNGEE. CDR3 length: 12 amino acids. With 4 bases removed from V and 7 bases from J, the gap between germline ends came to 10 bases.

The CDR3, as DNA: TGTGCCTCACGCGGGACGTACACAGATACGCAGTATTTT. This translates into CASRGTYTDTQYF. J is TRBJ2-3 and V is TRBV19, with D possibly being TRBD2 (6 bases). This CDR3 contains 13 residues. Per germline, CDR1 LNHDA and CDR2 SQIVND (reference sequence). Trimming shortened V by 11 bases and J by 2 bases, and 14 bases separated the two germline ends.

The J gene is TRBJ2-7, the V gene TRBV10-2; D is unresolved. The CDR3 totals 14 residues. CDR1 and CDR2 (germline): WSHSY, SAAADI. V was pared by 0 bases and J by 2 bases, with 8 bases between. In DNA form, the CDR3 reads TGCGCCAGCAGTGAGTCAACCGCGGCCTACGAGCAGTACTTC. Protein: CASSESTAAYEQYF.